The rows below give T cell receptor beta chains drawn from one sample of a study of cytomegalovirus exposure and HLA in healthy donors. Sequencing used immunoSEQ multiplex PCR; TCRdb keeps in-frame clones, though not all of them. Of about 70,000 clones listed, roughly 85% are singletons. The source material was PBMCs. The source of these receptors is a woman in her thirties in good health and CMV-seronegative. Each CDR3 is given with its conserved first and last residue. The D gene is left open where the match is weak. Part of the rows lack a size; the others show once, few, many or a class for expanded clones.

TRBD2 . TRBJ2-4 TRBV30 CAWSGGGGAKNIQYF TGTGCCTGGAGTGGGGGGGGAGGAGCCAAAAACATTCAGTACTTC
. . TRBJ2-2 TRBV6-5 CASSFFLNTGELFF TGTGCCAGCAGTTTTTTCCTGAACACCGGGGAGCTGTTTTTT
TRBD2 . TRBJ2-7 TRBV18 CASSPVSLAGGTPYEQYF TGTGCCAGCTCACCTGTATCACTAGCGGGAGGTACCCCGTACGAGCAGTACTTC
. . TRBJ2-7 TRBV2 CASLRDSSSYEQYF TGTGCCAGCCTTCGGGACTCAAGCTCCTACGAGCAGTACTTC
TRBD2 . TRBJ2-1 TRBV7-2 CASSRTSGGEQFF TGTGCCAGCAGCCGAACTAGCGGGGGGGAGCAGTTCTTC
. few TRBJ2-7 TRBV7-2 CASSPHFSRHYEQYF TGTGCCAGCAGCCCACATTTTAGCCGCCACTACGAGCAGTACTTC
TRBD1 . TRBJ2-7 TRBV11-2 CASSAGTGGLKQYF TGTGCCAGCAGCGCCGGGACAGGGGGCTTGAAGCAGTACTTC
. few TRBJ1-3 TRBV5-1 CASSLGTGDYPIGNTIYF TGCGCCAGCAGCTTGGGGACGGGTGACTATCCGATTGGAAACACCATATATTTT
TRBD2 . TRBJ2-1 TRBV19 CASSQTSGRPHEQFF TGTGCCAGTAGCCAAACTAGCGGGAGACCCCATGAGCAGTTCTTC
. . TRBJ2-1 TRBV30 CAWSPTIEQFF TGTGCCTGGAGCCCGACTATTGAGCAGTTCTTC
. . TRBJ2-7 TRBV11-2 CASSLESISYEQYF TGTGCCAGCAGCTTAGAATCAATCTCCTACGAGCAGTACTTC
TRBD1 . TRBJ1-2 TRBV7-9 CASSRAGGRACGYTF TGTGCCAGCAGTCGTGCAGGGGGAAGGGCCTGTGGCTACACCTTC
. . TRBJ2-3 TRBV28 CASKTISDTQYF TGTGCCAGCAAAACTATATCAGATACGCAGTATTTT
TRBD2 . TRBJ2-3 TRBV7-9 CASSSPRLAGGADTQYF TGTGCCAGCAGCTCCCCAAGACTAGCGGGCGGGGCAGATACGCAGTATTTT
TRBD1 . TRBJ2-2 TRBV19 CASSTGGFTGELFF TGTGCCAGTAGTACAGGGGGCTTCACCGGGGAGCTGTTTTTT
TRBD1 . TRBJ1-2 TRBV7-9 CASSTRTGFDGGYTF TGTGCCAGCAGCACCCGGACAGGGTTTGATGGTGGCTACACCTTC
. . TRBJ1-1 TRBV4-1 CASLPRTLGSPFRTEAFF TGCGCCAGCCTACCCAGGACCCTAGGGAGCCCTTTTCGCACTGAAGCTTTCTTT
TRBD2 . TRBJ2-7 TRBV30 CAWSGLASAYEQYF TGTGCCTGGAGCGGACTAGCGTCAGCCTACGAGCAGTACTTC
TRBD2 . TRBJ2-5 TRBV9 CASSSGTSGTAGETQYF TGTGCCAGCAGCTCCGGGACTAGCGGGACGGCGGGGGAGACCCAGTACTTC
. . TRBJ2-7 TRBV6-1 CASSESPSLYYEQYF TGTGCCAGCAGTGAAAGTCCCAGTTTGTACTACGAGCAGTACTTC
TRBD2 . TRBJ2-6 TRBV5-4 CASRFLGLASGANVLTF TGTGCCAGCAGGTTCCTGGGACTAGCATCTGGGGCCAACGTCCTGACTTTC
. . TRBJ1-5 TRBV10-1 CASSDGVLQPQHF TGCGCCAGCAGTGACGGGGTCCTTCAGCCCCAGCATTTT
. . TRBJ1-2 TRBV29-1 CSPAKDPSGRGYGYTF TGCAGCCCTGCTAAGGACCCGTCAGGGCGCGGCTATGGCTACACCTTC
TRBD1 . TRBJ2-2 TRBV11-2 CASSSPGQGLSRELFF TGTGCCAGCAGCTCGCCGGGACAGGGGTTAAGCCGGGAGCTGTTTTTT
TRBD1 . TRBJ2-2 TRBV6-5 CASSRDRGTGELFF TGTGCCAGCAGCCGGGACAGGGGCACCGGGGAGCTGTTTTTT
TRBD1 . TRBJ2-7 TRBV28 CASSPRTGPREQYF TGTGCCAGCAGTCCCCGGACAGGGCCCCGCGAGCAGTACTTC
. . TRBJ1-1 TRBV18 CASSFDRYMNTEAFF TGTGCCAGCTCATTCGACAGGTACATGAACACTGAAGCTTTCTTT
TRBD2 . TRBJ2-3 TRBV4-1 CASSPGEASGTDTQYF TGCGCCAGCAGCCCTGGTGAGGCTAGCGGAACAGATACGCAGTATTTT
. . TRBJ2-7 TRBV5-6 CASSPGVSRYEQYF TGTGCCAGCAGCCCAGGGGTTAGTCGGTACGAGCAGTACTTC
. . TRBJ1-2 TRBV10-3 CAISDQVNYGYTF TGTGCCATCAGTGATCAGGTGAACTATGGCTACACCTTC
. . TRBJ1-6 TRBV6-5 CASSYSMVQVNSPLHF TGTGCCAGCAGTTACTCGATGGTCCAGGTTAATTCACCCCTCCACTTT
. . TRBJ1-2 TRBV30 CAWSVFRTNYGYTF TGTGCCTGGAGTGTTTTCAGAACAAACTATGGCTACACCTTC
TRBD2 . TRBJ2-3 TRBV4-3 CASSQEGLAGVSITDTQYF TGCGCCAGCAGCCAAGAAGGGCTAGCGGGAGTGTCAATCACAGATACGCAGTATTTT
. . TRBJ1-3 TRBV28 CASSPPQGVFGNTIYF TGTGCCAGCAGTCCTCCTCAAGGGGTTTTTGGAAACACCATATATTTT
TRBD1 . TRBJ1-6 TRBV7-3 CASSLLPGQGRNAYNSPLHF TGTGCCAGCAGCTTACTTCCGGGACAGGGAAGGAACGCCTATAATTCACCCCTCCACTTT
TRBD2 . TRBJ2-2 TRBV7-9 CSSSLELAVNTGELFF TGTTCCAGCAGCTTGGAACTAGCGGTGAACACCGGGGAGCTGTTTTTT
. . TRBJ1-1 TRBV27 CASSVDGDYTEAFF TGTGCCAGCAGTGTAGACGGTGACTACACTGAAGCTTTCTTT
. . TRBJ2-1 TRBV27 CASSLTGTGSNEQFF TGTGCCAGCAGTCTAACCGGGACTGGGTCCAATGAGCAGTTCTTC
. . TRBJ2-7 TRBV7-8 CASSLASSYEQYF TGTGCCAGCAGCTTAGCTAGTTCCTACGAGCAGTACTTC
TRBD1 . TRBJ2-7 TRBV6-6 CASSRMTGGTYEQYF TGTGCCAGCAGTAGAATGACAGGGGGGACCTACGAGCAGTACTTC
TRBD2 . TRBJ2-2 TRBV4-2 CASSQATGLGGTGELFF TGTGCCAGCAGCCAAGCCACTGGACTAGGAGGCACCGGGGAGCTGTTTTTT
. . TRBJ1-5 TRBV6-1 CASIEVGGGNQPQHF TGTGCCAGCATCGAGGTCGGGGGAGGCAATCAGCCCCAGCATTTT
TRBD2 . TRBJ2-3 TRBV5-1 CASSSGLQRDTDTQYF TGCGCCAGCAGCTCTGGTTTGCAGCGGGACACAGATACGCAGTATTTT
TRBD2 . TRBJ2-1 TRBV5-4 CASSSGLAGFYNEQFF TGTGCCAGCAGCTCGGGACTAGCGGGATTCTACAATGAGCAGTTCTTC
. once TRBJ2-1 TRBV7-8 CASSLARLFSYNEQFF TGTGCCAGCAGCTTAGCGCGTCTATTCTCCTACAATGAGCAGTTCTTC